This T cell receptor beta chain is from a study of blood T cell repertoires in COVID-19. Study-wide background: Donors in the United States, Italy and Spain gave samples during acute or convalescent COVID-19. T cells, B-cell-depleted T cells, or PBMCs supplied cDNA or gDNA.

There are 14 residues in the CDR3. In germline, CDR1 is LGHDT, CDR2 YNNKEL (reference sequence). The J segment lost 7 bases and the V segment lost 1 base, leaving 6 bases of the junction unmatched. Original data processing: Amplified reference gene primers provided the basis for estimating nucleated cell counts. The protocol was immunoSEQ multiplex PCR, while the TCRdb copy is restricted to in-frame clones and leaves out a portion. D and trimming were read from the DNA, whereas the V and J calls and clone size are those reported in that table. The sample lists roughly 130,000 clones; approximately 88% were seen once.

The material sequenced was peripheral blood. V is TRBV3-1 (or the pseudogene TRBV3-2) and J is TRBJ1-2, with TRBD1 matching 7 bases. The clonotype comes from a man aged 60 to 75 with active or convalescent COVID-19. The CDR3 DNA sequence: TGTGCCAGCAGCCAAGGACAGGGACGAGGTGGCTACACCTTC. It specifies CASSQGQGRGGYTF.